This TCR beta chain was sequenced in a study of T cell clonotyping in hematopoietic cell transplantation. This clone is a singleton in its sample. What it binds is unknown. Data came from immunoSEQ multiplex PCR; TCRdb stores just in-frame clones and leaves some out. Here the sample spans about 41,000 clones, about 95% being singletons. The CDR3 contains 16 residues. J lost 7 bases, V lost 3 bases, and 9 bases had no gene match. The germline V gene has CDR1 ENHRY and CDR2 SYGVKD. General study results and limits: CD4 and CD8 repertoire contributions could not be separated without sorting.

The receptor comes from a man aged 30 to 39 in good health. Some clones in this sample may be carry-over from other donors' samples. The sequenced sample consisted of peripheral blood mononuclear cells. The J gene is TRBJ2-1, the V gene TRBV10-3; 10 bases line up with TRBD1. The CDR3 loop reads CAISDSWTGGKNEQFF. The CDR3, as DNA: TGTGCCATCAGTGACAGCTGGACAGGGGGTAAGAATGAGCAGTTCTTC.